What follows are 17 T cell receptor beta chains derived from one specimen sequenced in a study of cytomegalovirus exposure and HLA in healthy donors (TCRdb year 2017). Libraries came from the immunoSEQ multiplex PCR assay. The clones in this table, taken by TCRdb from immuneACCESS, are in-frame only. Not every clone is retained; where verified, under half of the shortfall comes from an unresolved V gene, and the cause of the rest is unknown. The sample table lists about 120,000 clones, 88% of them with a count of one. Just under 6.5% of the sample is taken by the ten largest. The sample comprised PBMCs. These receptors originate from a young woman in good health and CMV-seropositive.

The chain combines TRBV7-2 with TRBJ2-3; TRBD2 agrees at 9 bases. This CDR3 comprises 16 residues. The germline V gene has CDR1 SGHTA and CDR2 FQGNSA. Trimming cost V 0 bases and J 4 bases; bases outside gene matches: 5. The CDR3: CASSLAGRGGADTQYF. CDR3 in DNA: TGTGCCAGCAGCTTAGCGGGGCGGGGGGGTGCAGATACGCAGTATTTT.

The chain employs TRBV7-2 and TRBJ1-2; 9 nucleotides line up with TRBD1. The CDR3 consists of 16 residues. V was pared by 4 bases and J by 7 bases, with 13 bases of the junction left unmatched. Germline loops: CDR1 SGHTA, CDR2 FQGNSA. CDR3 amino acids: CASSYQTGGAFGGYTF. In nucleotides, the CDR3 is TGTGCCAGCAGCTACCAAACAGGGGGCGCATTCGGTGGCTACACCTTC.

The gene calls are TRBV9 and TRBJ1-5, with 10 nucleotides matching TRBD1. The CDR3 runs to 15 residues. Germline trimming cut 3 bases from V and 3 bases from J; bases unmatched to any gene: 3. Germline V gives CDR1 SGDLS, CDR2 YYNGEE. The CDR3 bases are TGTGCCAGCAGCGCGGGACAGGGGTACAATCAGCCCCAGCATTTT. It yields the protein CASSAGQGYNQPQHF.

The chain links TRBV7-8 to TRBJ1-1; the match to TRBD1 covers 9 bases. V shed 0 bases and J 5 bases; nucleotides not matched to a gene: 7. CDR3 length: 16 residues. Germline loops: CDR1 SGHVS, CDR2 FQNEAQ. The CDR3 DNA sequence: TGTGCCAGCAGCTTAGCTCAACCCGGGACAGGGACTGAAGCTTTCTTT. It translates to CASSLAQPGTGTEAFF.

V is TRBV19 and J is TRBJ1-5, with 7 bases identical to TRBD1. V lost 1 base, J lost 0 bases, and 9 bases stayed unmatched. The CDR3 is made up of 18 amino acids. In germline, CDR1 is LNHDA, CDR2 SQIVND (reference sequence). CDR3 residues: CASSIGRDSMVSNQPQHF. The DNA for the CDR3 is TGTGCCAGTAGTATAGGGAGGGACAGCATGGTTAGCAATCAGCCCCAGCATTTT. The whole variable domain, filled in from reference TRBV19 and TRBJ1-5, reads DGGITQSPKYLFRKEGQNVTLSCEQNLNHDAMYWYRQDPGQGLRLIYYSQIVNDFQKGDIAEGYSVSREKKESFPLTVTSAQKNPTAFYLCASSIGRDSMVSNQPQHFGDGTRLSIL.

The chain joins TRBV2 to TRBJ2-7, with D maybe TRBD2 (5 bases). Trimming took 7 bases from V and 2 from J, leaving 15 bases between them. In germline, CDR1 is SNHLY, CDR2 FYNNEI. The CDR3 has 14 amino acids. CDR3 protein: CASIEGGSPYEQYF. CDR3 DNA: TGTGCCAGCATAGAAGGAGGTTCCCCCTACGAGCAGTACTTC. Drawing the rest from reference TRBV2 and TRBJ2-7, the complete variable domain is EPEVTQTPSHQVTQMGQEVILRCVPISNHLYFYWYRQILGQKVEFLVSFYNNEISEKSEIFDDQFSVERPDGSNFTLKIRSTKLEDSAMYFCASIEGGSPYEQYFGPGTRLTVT.

The chain carries TRBV27 and TRBJ1-1; the D gene is possibly TRBD1 (5 bases). The germline V gene encodes CDR1 MNHEY and CDR2 SMNVEV (reference sequence). V lost 1 base and J lost 4, with 13 bases in between. The CDR3 is made up of 15 amino acids. CDR3 sequence: CASSLFQGAVTEAFF. CDR3 nucleotide sequence: TGTGCCAGCAGTTTATTTCAGGGCGCAGTCACTGAAGCTTTCTTT.

The chain combines TRBV5-1 with TRBJ2-1, with D hard to call. The CDR3 is 13 amino acids. Germline V gene lookup returns CDR1 SGHRS and CDR2 YFSETQ. V was pared by 0 bases and J by 10 bases, with 11 bases between. In nucleotides, the CDR3 is TGCGCCAGCAGCTTGGCATCAACCGGGGAGCAGTTCTTC. It specifies CASSLASTGEQFF. Drawing the rest from reference TRBV5-1 and TRBJ2-1, the complete variable domain is KAGVTQTPRYLIKTRGQQVTLSCSPISGHRSVSWYQQTPGQGLQFLFEYFSETQRNKGNFPGRFSGRQFSNSRSEMNVSTLELGDSALYLCASSLASTGEQFFGPGTRLTVL.

This clone appeared a single time. V gene TRBV25-1 combines with J gene TRBJ2-5, with D possibly matching TRBD1 (6 bases). The germline V gene has CDR1 MGHDK and CDR2 SYGVNS. The V gene lost 1 base and the J gene lost 0 bases, with 12 bases spanning the gap. The CDR3 is 16 amino acids. The CDR3 protein is CASSEFRQGNQETQYF. CDR3 nucleotides: TGTGCCAGCAGTGAATTTCGGCAGGGGAACCAAGAGACCCAGTACTTC.

V gene TRBV30 combines with J gene TRBJ1-3; D unclear. The CDR3 covers 16 residues. Between the trimmed V and J ends, which lost 3 bases and 0 bases, there was a span of 15 bases. Germline V gene lookup returns CDR1 GTSNPN and CDR2 SVGIG (reference sequence). CDR3 sequence: CAWSFNELISGNTIYF. CDR3 nucleotides: TGTGCCTGGAGCTTTAATGAGCTGATCTCTGGAAACACCATATATTTT.

The chain joins TRBV7-3 to TRBJ2-1, with TRBD1 matching over 9 bases. The CDR3 contains 15 residues. Germline CDR1 SGHTA, CDR2 FQGTGA. After removal of 5 bases from V and 6 bases from J, the junction contained 8 bases not matched to a gene. CDR3 sequence: CASSRGTGSLNEQFF. CDR3 in DNA: TGTGCCAGCAGCCGGGGGACAGGGTCCCTCAATGAGCAGTTCTTC.

This sequence joins TRBV6-1 and TRBJ1-1; 10 nucleotides match TRBD1. The CDR3 spans 15 residues. The germline CDR1 and CDR2 sequences are MNHNS and SASEGT. The ends lost 3 bases at V and 3 bases at J; junction bases unmatched: 4. The CDR3: CASSDLTGGYTEAFF. The CDR3 nucleotides are TGTGCCAGCAGTGATCTGACAGGGGGCTACACTGAAGCTTTCTTT.

This clone was counted a few times. CDR3 loop: CAWTGGTGYGYTF. The CDR3 DNA is TGTGCCTGGACCGGGGGGACAGGTTATGGCTACACCTTC. The gene calls are TRBV30 and TRBJ1-2; 8 bases line up with TRBD1. The CDR3 is made up of 13 amino acids. V was pared by 4 bases and J by 5 bases, with 6 bases of the junction left unmatched. Germline V lookup: CDR1 GTSNPN, CDR2 SVGIG (reference sequence).

This chain uses TRBV19 with TRBJ1-1; D gene uncertain. V gave up 7 bases and J gave up 8 bases, with 23 bases separating them. Germline loops: CDR1 LNHDA, CDR2 SQIVND (reference sequence). The CDR3 consists of 15 residues. Here the CDR3 reads CASMSTGLVDWEAFF. The CDR3 DNA sequence: TGTGCCAGTATGTCCACGGGCCTGGTGGACTGGGAAGCTTTCTTT.

The table lists this clone with a count of one. The chain uses TRBV27 and TRBJ2-3; perhaps TRBD1 as D (6 bases). Germline CDR1 MNHEY, CDR2 SMNVEV (reference sequence). There are 16 residues in the CDR3. Trimming took off 3 bases at V and 5 bases at J, with 18 bases between the two ends. The CDR3 protein is CASSFIRPDRIDTQYF. CDR3 DNA sequence: TGTGCCAGCAGTTTCATCCGACCAGACAGGATAGATACGCAGTATTTT.

This clone was observed a few times. This chain connects TRBV6-5 to TRBJ1-2, with 8 bases fitting TRBD1. Germline CDR1 reads MNHEY; CDR2 reads SVGAGI. The CDR3 is made up of 15 amino acids. Losses at the gene ends were 6 bases for V and 4 bases for J; bases not matched to a gene: 10. CDR3 nucleotides: TGTGCCAGCAGGAAGTCGAGACAGGGGATCTATGGCTACACCTTC. This sequence encodes CASRKSRQGIYGYTF.

V gene TRBV7-2 combines with J gene TRBJ2-7; the match to TRBD1 covers 7 bases. Germline assignment: CDR1 SGHTA and CDR2 FQGNSA. J lost 7 bases, V lost 4 bases, and 4 bases had no gene match. The CDR3 runs to 12 residues. CDR3 DNA sequence: TGTGCCAGCAGCTCGACAGGGTGGGAGCAGTACTTC. As protein: CASSSTGWEQYF.